The TCR beta chain under discussion was sequenced for a study of PD-1 blockade in classical Hodgkin lymphoma. V lost 6 bases and J lost 4, with 16 bases in between. The CDR3 sequence is 14 residues long. The germline V gene encodes CDR1 MDHEN and CDR2 SYDVKM. TCRdb's copy holds only in-frame clones and misses some; the assay was immunoSEQ multiplex PCR. The data hold roughly 31,000 clones, with more than 80% observed a single time. Stated time point: newly diagnosed, previously untreated cHL patient sample. Investigators isolated CD4+ T cells from thawed PBMCs through magnetic negative selection. Sequencing input: CD4+ T cells from blood. The genes are TRBV28 and TRBJ2-7; D remains ambiguous. This receptor was obtained from a human donor with classical Hodgkin lymphoma. CDR3 in DNA: TGTGCCAGCAGGCCAATGGGAAAGGGATACGAGCAGTACTTC. It translates to CASRPMGKGYEQYF. Together with reference TRBV28 and TRBJ2-7, the CDR3 gives the full variable domain: DVKVTQSSRYLVKRTGEKVFLECVQDMDHENMFWYRQDPGLGLRLIYFSYDVKMKEKGDIPEGYSVSREKKERFSLILESASTNQTSMYLCASRPMGKGYEQYFGPGTRLTVT.